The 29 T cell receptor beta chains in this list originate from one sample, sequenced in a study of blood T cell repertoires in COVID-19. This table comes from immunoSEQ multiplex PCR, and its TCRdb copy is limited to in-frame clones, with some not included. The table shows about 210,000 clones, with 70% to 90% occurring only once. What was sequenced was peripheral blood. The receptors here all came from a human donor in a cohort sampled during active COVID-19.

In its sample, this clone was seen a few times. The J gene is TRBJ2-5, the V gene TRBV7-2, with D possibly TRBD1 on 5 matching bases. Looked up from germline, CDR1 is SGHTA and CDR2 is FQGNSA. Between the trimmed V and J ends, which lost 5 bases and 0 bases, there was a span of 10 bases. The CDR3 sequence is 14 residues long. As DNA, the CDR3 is TGTGCCAGCAGCGTAGACAGTTACCAAGAGACCCAGTACTTC. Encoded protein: CASSVDSYQETQYF.

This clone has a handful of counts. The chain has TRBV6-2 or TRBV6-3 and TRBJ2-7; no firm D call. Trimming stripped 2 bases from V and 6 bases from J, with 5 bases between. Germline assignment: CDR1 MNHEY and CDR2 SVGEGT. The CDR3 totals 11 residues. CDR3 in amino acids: CASSYVAEQYF. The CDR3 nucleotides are TGTGCCAGCAGTTACGTGGCCGAGCAGTACTTC.

This chain's CDR3 is CASRIDGNNYGYTF. DNA for the CDR3: TGTGCCAGCAGAATTGATGGCAATAACTATGGCTACACCTTC. The V gene is TRBV6-4, the J gene TRBJ1-2; D is undetermined. The CDR3 has 14 residues. Trimming removed 6 bases at V and 1 base at J, with 12 bases between. Per the germline V gene, CDR1 is MRHNA and CDR2 is SNTAGT.

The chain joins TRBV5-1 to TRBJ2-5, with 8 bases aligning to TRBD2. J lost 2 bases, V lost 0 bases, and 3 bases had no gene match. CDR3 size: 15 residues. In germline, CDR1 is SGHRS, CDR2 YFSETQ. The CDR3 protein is CASSLEAGGQETQYF. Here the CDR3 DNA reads TGCGCCAGCAGCTTGGAGGCGGGGGGACAAGAGACCCAGTACTTC.

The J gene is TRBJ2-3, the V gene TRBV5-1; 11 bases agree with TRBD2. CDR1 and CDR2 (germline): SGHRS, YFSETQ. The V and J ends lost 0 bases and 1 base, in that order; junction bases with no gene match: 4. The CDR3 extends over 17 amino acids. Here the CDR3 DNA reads TGCGCCAGCAGCTTGGTGGGACTAGCGGTACGCACAGATACGCAGTATTTT. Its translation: CASSLVGLAVRTDTQYF.

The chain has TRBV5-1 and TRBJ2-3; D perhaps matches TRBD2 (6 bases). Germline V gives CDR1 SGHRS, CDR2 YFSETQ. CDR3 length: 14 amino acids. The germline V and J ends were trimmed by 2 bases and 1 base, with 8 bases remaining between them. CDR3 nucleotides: TGCGCCAGCAGCTTAGCGGGCCGCACAGATACGCAGTATTTT. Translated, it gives CASSLAGRTDTQYF. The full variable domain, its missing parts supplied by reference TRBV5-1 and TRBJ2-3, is KAGVTQTPRYLIKTRGQQVTLSCSPISGHRSVSWYQQTPGQGLQFLFEYFSETQRNKGNFPGRFSGRQFSNSRSEMNVSTLELGDSALYLCASSLAGRTDTQYFGPGTRLTVL.

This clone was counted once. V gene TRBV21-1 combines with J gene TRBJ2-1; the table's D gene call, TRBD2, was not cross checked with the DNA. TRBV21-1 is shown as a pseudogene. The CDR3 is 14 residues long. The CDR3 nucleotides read TGTGCCAGCACCCCGGAGAATACTTACAATGAGCAGTTCTTC. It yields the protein CASTPENTYNEQFF.

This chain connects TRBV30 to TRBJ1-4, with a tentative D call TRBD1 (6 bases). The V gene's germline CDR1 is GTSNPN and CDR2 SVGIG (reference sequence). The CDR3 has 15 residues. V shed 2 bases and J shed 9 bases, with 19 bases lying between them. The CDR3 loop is CAWSPSPGVRKKLFF. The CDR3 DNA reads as TGTGCCTGGAGTCCGTCTCCAGGGGTGAGGAAAAAACTGTTTTTT.

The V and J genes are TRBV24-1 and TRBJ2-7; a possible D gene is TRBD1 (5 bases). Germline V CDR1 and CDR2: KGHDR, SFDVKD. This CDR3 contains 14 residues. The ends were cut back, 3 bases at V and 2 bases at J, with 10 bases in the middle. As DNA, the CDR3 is TGTGCCACCAGTGATCCCAGGGATACCTACGAGCAGTACTTC. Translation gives CATSDPRDTYEQYF.

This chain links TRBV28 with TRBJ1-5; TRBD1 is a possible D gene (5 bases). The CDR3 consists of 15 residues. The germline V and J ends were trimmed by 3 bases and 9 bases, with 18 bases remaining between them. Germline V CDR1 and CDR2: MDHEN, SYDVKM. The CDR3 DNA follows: TGTGCCAGCAGTTTCGAAGGTCAACAGGATCGGCCCCAGCATTTT. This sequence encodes CASSFEGQQDRPQHF.

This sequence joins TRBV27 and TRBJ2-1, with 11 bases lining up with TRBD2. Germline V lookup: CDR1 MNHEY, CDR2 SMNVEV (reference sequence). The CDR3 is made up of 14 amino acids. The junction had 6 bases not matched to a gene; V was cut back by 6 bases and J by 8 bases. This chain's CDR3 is CASRLAGGPYEQFF. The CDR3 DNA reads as TGTGCCAGCAGATTAGCGGGAGGGCCGTATGAGCAGTTCTTC.

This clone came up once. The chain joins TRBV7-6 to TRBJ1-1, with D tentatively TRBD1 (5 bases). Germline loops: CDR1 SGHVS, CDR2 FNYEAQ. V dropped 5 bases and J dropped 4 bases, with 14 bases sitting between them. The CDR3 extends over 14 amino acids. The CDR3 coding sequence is TGTGCCAGCAGCGACCAGGGTTGGGGCACTGAAGCTTTCTTT. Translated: CASSDQGWGTEAFF.

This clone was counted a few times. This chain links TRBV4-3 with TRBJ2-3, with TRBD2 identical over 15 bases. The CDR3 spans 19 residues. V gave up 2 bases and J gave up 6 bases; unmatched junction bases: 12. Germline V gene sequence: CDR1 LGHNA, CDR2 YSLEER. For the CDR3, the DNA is TGCGCCAGCAGCCAATCGAGACCGGGACTAGCGGGGGGCGGGGATACGCAGTATTTT. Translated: CASSQSRPGLAGGGDTQYF.

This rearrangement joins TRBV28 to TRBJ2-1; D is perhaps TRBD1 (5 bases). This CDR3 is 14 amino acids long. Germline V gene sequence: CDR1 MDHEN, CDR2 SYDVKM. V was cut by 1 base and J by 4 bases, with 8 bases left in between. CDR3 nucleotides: TGTGCCAGCAGTTTATTGGGGCATTACAATGAGCAGTTCTTC. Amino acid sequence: CASSLLGHYNEQFF.

DNA of the CDR3: TGTGCCAGGGGGAGGGGAGGAGGGGCCAACGTCCTGACTTTC. Its protein product is CARGRGGGANVLTF. J is TRBJ2-6 and V is TRBV2; 7 bases are shared with TRBD2. The germline V gene encodes CDR1 SNHLY and CDR2 FYNNEI. CDR3 size: 14 residues. V shed 9 bases and J 4 bases; nucleotides not matched to a gene: 6.

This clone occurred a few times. The CDR3 DNA is TGCGCCAGCAGCCAAGAGGAGGGAACTACATATGGCTACACCTTC. This sequence encodes CASSQEEGTTYGYTF. V is TRBV4-3 and J is TRBJ1-2, with D uncertain. The ends were cut back, 0 bases at V and 5 bases at J, with 13 bases in the middle. Germline V lookup: CDR1 LGHNA, CDR2 YSLEER. The CDR3 totals 15 residues.

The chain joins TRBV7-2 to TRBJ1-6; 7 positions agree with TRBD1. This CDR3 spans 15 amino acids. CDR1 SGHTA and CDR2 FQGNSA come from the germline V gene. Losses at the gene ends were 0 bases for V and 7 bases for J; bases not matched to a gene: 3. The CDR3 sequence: CASSLAGTANSPLHF. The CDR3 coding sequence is TGTGCCAGCAGCTTAGCAGGGACAGCAAATTCACCCCTCCACTTT.

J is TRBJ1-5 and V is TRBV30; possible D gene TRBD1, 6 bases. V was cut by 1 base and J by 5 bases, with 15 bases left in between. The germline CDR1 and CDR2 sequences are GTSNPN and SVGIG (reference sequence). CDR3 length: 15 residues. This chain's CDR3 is CAWSGAGDTYQPQHF. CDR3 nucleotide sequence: TGTGCCTGGAGTGGCGCGGGGGACACATATCAGCCCCAGCATTTT. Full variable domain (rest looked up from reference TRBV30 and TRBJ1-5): SQTIHQWPATLVQPVGSPLSLECTVEGTSNPNLYWYRQAAGRGLQLLFYSVGIGQISSEVPQNLSASRPQDRQFILSSKKLLLSDSGFYLCAWSGAGDTYQPQHFGDGTRLSIL.

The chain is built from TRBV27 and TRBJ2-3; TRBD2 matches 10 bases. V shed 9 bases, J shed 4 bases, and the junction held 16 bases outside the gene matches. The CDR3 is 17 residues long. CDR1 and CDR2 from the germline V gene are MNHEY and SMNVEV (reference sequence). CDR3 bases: TGTGCCAGTTCCAGGCTAGCGGGGGTCCGCTCGTCAGATACGCAGTATTTT. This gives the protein CASSRLAGVRSSDTQYF.

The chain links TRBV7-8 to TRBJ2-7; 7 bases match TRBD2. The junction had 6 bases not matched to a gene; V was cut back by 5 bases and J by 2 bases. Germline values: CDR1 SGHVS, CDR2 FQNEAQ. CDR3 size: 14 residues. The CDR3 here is CASSRRGRAYEQYF. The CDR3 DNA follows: TGTGCCAGCAGCCGTCGGGGGAGGGCCTACGAGCAGTACTTC.

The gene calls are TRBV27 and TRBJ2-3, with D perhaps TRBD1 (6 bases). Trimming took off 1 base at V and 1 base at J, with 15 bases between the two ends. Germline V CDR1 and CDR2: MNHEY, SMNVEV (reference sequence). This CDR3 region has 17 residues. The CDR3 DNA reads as TGTGCCAGCAGTTTATTCTTTAGGGGGAGAGGCACAGATACGCAGTATTTT. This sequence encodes CASSLFFRGRGTDTQYF.

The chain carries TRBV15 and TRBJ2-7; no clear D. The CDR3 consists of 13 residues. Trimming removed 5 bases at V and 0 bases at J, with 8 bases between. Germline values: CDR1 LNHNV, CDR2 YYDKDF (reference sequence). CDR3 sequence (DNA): TGTGCCACCAGCCGCTCAGGCTCCTACGAGCAGTACTTC. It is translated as CATSRSGSYEQYF.

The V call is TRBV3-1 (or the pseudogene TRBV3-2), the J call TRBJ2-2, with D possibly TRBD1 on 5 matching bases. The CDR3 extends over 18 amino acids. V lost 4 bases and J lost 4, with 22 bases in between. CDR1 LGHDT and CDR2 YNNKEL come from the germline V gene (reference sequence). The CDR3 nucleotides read TGTGCCAGCAGCCCTTCGCTCCTTGGACACGTGGGCACCGGGGAGCTGTTTTTT. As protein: CASSPSLLGHVGTGELFF.

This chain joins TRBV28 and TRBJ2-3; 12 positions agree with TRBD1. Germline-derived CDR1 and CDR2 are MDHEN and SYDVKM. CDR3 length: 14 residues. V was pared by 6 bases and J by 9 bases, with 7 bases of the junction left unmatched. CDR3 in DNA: TGTGCCAGCAGGGCCGGGACAGGGGGCTTCACGCAGTATTTT. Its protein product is CASRAGTGGFTQYF.

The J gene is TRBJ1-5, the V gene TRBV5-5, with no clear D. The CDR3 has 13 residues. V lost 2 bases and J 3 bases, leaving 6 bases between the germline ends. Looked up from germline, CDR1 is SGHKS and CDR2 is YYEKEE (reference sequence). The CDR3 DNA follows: TGTGCCAGCAGCTTCCAGTACAATCAGCCCCAGCATTTT. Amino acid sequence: CASSFQYNQPQHF.

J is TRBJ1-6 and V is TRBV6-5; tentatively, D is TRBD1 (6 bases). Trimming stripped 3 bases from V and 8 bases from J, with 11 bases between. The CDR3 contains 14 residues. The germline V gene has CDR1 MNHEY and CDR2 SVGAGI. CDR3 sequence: CASSYGQTYSPLHF. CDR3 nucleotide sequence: TGTGCCAGCAGTTATGGACAGACCTATTCACCCCTCCACTTT.

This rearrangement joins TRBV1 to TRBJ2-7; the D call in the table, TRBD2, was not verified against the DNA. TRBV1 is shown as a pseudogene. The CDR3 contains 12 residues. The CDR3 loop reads CTNRGATYEQYF. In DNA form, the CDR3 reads TGCACCAACCGCGGTGCGACCTACGAGCAGTACTTC.

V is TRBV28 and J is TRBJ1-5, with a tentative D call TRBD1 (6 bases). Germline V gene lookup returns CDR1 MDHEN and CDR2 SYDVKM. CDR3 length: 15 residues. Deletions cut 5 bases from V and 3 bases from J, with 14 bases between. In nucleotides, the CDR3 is TGTGCCAGCAGTGCCGGACAGATATACAATCAGCCCCAGCATTTT. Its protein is CASSAGQIYNQPQHF.

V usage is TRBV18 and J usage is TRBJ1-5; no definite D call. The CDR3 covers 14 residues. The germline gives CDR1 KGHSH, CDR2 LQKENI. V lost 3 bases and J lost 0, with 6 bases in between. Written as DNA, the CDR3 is TGTGCCAGCTCACCCCTATATAGCAATCAGCCCCAGCATTTT. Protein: CASSPLYSNQPQHF.